A single T cell receptor (beta chain) is shown here with its context. Its antigen is unidentified. The germline CDR1 and CDR2 sequences are SGHDT and YYEEEE. Trimming removed 1 base from V and 2 bases from J; junction bases left unmatched: 8. CDR3 length equals 16 residues. The sample is drawn from a study of cytomegalovirus exposure and HLA in healthy donors. Study-level background: Counted in an early data release were some 81 million unique TCRs from HLA-typed donors. The Caucasian-associated ancestry cluster held over 80% of over 350 genotyped donors. Study conclusions and caveats: The presence/absence work took it that sequencing depth was about the same across donors. Whilst most TCR sequences proved rare, a subset of public TCRs occurred across many donors.

The PCR had 60 Vbeta and 13 Jbeta primers. Some clones are missing from TCRdb's copy, which holds only in-frame ones; the method was immunoSEQ multiplex PCR. The sample yields 200,000 to 250,000 clones, 80% to 90% seen once. Sequencing was done on a sample of PBMCs. The TCR originated in a man aged 25 to 40 in good health and CMV-seronegative. The genes are TRBV5-6 and TRBJ2-5; TRBD2 agrees at 7 bases. CDR3 protein: CASSLYDAGLQETQYF. CDR3 DNA: TGTGCCAGCAGCTTGTACGACGCGGGACTACAAGAGACCCAGTACTTC.